The present T cell receptor beta chain was sequenced within a study of blood T cell repertoires in COVID-19. The CDR3 is 15 residues long. V was clipped by 6 bases and J by 3 bases; unmatched bases: 8. The germline gives CDR1 MNHEY, CDR2 SMNVEV (reference sequence). Per the authors' pipeline: Nucleated cell counts were estimated from reference gene primer amplification. Only in-frame clones appear in the TCRdb table, and some are missing; sequencing was by immunoSEQ multiplex PCR. Clone size and V and J calls were adopted from that table, with D and trimming inferred from the DNA. Of about 220,000 clones listed, roughly nine tenths were seen once; the top ten hold just over 2.5%.

Sequenced: PBMCs or T cells enriched from blood (not recorded which). The clonotype originates from a woman in her 30s who had recovered from COVID-19. V and J are TRBV27 and TRBJ2-1; 7 bases match TRBD1. The CDR3, as DNA: TGTGCCAGCAGGACAGGGATAAATAACTACAATGAGCAGTTCTTC. Encoded protein: CASRTGINNYNEQFF.